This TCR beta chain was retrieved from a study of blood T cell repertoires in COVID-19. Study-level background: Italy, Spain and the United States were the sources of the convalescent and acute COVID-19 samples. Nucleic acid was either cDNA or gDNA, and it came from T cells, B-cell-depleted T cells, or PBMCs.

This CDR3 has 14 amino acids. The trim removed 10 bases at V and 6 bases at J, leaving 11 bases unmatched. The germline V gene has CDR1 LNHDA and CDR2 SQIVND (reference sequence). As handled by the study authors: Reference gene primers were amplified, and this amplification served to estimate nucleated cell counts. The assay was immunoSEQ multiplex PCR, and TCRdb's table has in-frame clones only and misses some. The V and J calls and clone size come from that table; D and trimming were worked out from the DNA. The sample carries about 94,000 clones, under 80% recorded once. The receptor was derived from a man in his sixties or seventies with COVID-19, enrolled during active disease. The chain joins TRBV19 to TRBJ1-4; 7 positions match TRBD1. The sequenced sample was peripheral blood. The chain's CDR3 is CAITGETGYEKLFF. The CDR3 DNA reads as TGTGCCATCACTGGGGAGACAGGGTATGAAAAACTGTTTTTT.